This T cell receptor (beta chain) was obtained from a study of T cells in Graves' hyperthyroidism and ophthalmopathy. TCR beta CDR3 sequences were amplified from RNA transcripts. In the first-round RT-PCR of the TCR CDR3, the HTBI primer set was used. TCRdb reprocessed the multiplex PCR reads with MiXCR, giving one entry per CDR3 protein. The data show 500,000 or so distinct CDR3 sequences, with under 20% seen just once and roughly 15% held by the top ten. The CDR3 consists of 13 residues. Germline-derived CDR1 and CDR2 are DFQATT and SNEGSKA (reference sequence). This clonotype was sampled from a woman aged 18-35 years with Graves' ophthalmopathy. J is TRBJ1-5 and V is TRBV20-1; no firm D call. Source material: blood. The CDR3 nucleotides read TGCAGCGGAGAGGACGGAAACAATCAGCCCCAGCATTTT. This translates into CSGEDGNNQPQHF.